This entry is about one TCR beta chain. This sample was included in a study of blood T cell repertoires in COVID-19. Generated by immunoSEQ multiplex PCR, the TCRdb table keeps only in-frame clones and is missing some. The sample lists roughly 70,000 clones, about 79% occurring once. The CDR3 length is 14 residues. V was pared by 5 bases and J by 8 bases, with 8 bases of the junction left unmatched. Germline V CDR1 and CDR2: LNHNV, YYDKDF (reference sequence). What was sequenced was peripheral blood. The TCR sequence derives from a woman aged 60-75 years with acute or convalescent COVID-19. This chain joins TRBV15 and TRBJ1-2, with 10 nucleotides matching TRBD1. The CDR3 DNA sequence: TGTGCCACCAGCTTCGGGACAGGGGTTCTCGGCTACACCTTC. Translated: CATSFGTGVLGYTF.